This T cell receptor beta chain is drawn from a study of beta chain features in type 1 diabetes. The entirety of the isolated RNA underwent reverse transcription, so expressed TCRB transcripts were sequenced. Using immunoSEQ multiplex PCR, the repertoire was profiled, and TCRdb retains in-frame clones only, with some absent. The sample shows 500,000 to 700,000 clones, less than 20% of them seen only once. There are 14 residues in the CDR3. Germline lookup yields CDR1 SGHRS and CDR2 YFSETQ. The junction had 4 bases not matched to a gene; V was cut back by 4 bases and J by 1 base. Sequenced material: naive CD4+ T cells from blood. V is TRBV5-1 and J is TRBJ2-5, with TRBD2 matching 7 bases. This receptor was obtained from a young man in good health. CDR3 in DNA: TGCGCCAGCAGCGCGGGACTACTCCAAGAGACCCAGTACTTC. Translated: CASSAGLLQETQYF.